The 11 T cell receptor beta chains given below trace back to one sample, sequenced in a study of cytomegalovirus exposure and HLA in healthy donors. Primers included in the PCR were 60 Vbeta and 13 Jbeta primers. TCRdb keeps only in-frame clones here, not all; method: immunoSEQ multiplex PCR. The profile shows 95,000 to 100,000 clones, around 79% of them singletons. Sample: PBMCs. These TCRs come from a woman in her thirties or forties in good health and CMV-seronegative.

The sample holds a few counts of this clone. The chain joins TRBV5-1 to TRBJ2-7, with TRBD1 matching over 7 bases. J gave up 2 bases and V 6 bases, and 8 bases lay outside the gene matches. The CDR3 spans 14 residues. In germline, CDR1 is SGHRS, CDR2 YFSETQ. The CDR3 here is CASKTFGQAYEQYF. The CDR3 DNA sequence: TGCGCCAGCAAGACCTTTGGACAGGCCTACGAGCAGTACTTC.

The rearrangement uses TRBV11-2 and TRBJ2-7; 9 bases match TRBD1. V lost 6 bases, J lost 4 bases, and 7 bases stayed unmatched. The CDR3 has 14 amino acids. Germline assignment: CDR1 SGHAT and CDR2 FQNNGV. The CDR3 DNA is TGTGCCAGCAGACGCCGGACAGGGGAATACGAGCAGTACTTC. This translates into CASRRRTGEYEQYF.

This chain links TRBV30 with TRBJ1-6, with 8 bases aligning to TRBD1. V was pared by 1 base and J by 7 bases, with 9 bases of the junction left unmatched. This CDR3 has 16 residues. Germline CDR1 GTSNPN, CDR2 SVGIG (reference sequence). The CDR3 protein is CAWSGGLTGENSPLHF. CDR3 bases: TGTGCCTGGAGTGGTGGACTGACAGGGGAGAATTCACCCCTCCACTTT.

The chain links TRBV7-9 to TRBJ2-5, with no clear D. Trimming cost V 3 bases and J 5 bases, with 7 bases left between them. CDR1 and CDR2 from the germline V gene are SEHNR and FQNEAQ (reference sequence). The CDR3 loop spans 12 amino acids. The CDR3 sequence is CASSFPVETQYF. The CDR3 DNA reads as TGTGCCAGCAGCTTCCCCGTCGAGACCCAGTACTTC. Full variable domain (missing parts from reference TRBV7-9 and TRBJ2-5): DTGVSQNPRHKITKRGQNVTFRCDPISEHNRLYWYRQTLGQGPEFLTYFQNEAQLEKSRLLSDRFSAERPKGSFSTLEIQRTEQGDSAMYLCASSFPVETQYFGPGTRLLVL.

J is TRBJ2-7 and V is TRBV28, with 7 positions matching TRBD1. The CDR3 is 15 amino acids. With 4 bases clipped from V and 2 bases from J, the junction kept 8 bases outside the gene matches. In germline, CDR1 is MDHEN, CDR2 SYDVKM. The CDR3 loop reads CASSSTGLRTYEQYF. The CDR3 region has the DNA TGTGCCAGCAGTTCGACAGGGCTGAGGACCTACGAGCAGTACTTC.

The rearrangement uses TRBV7-2 and TRBJ2-1, with 9 bases matching TRBD2. The CDR3 consists of 19 residues. The germline CDR1 and CDR2 sequences are SGHTA and FQGNSA. After removal of 5 bases from V and 0 bases from J, the junction contained 14 bases not matched to a gene. Here the CDR3 DNA reads TGTGCCAGCAGCCGACCGACTAGCGGCTTTCACTACTCCTACAATGAGCAGTTCTTC. It yields the protein CASSRPTSGFHYSYNEQFF. Looking up the rest from reference TRBV7-2 and TRBJ2-1 gives the full variable domain: GAGVSQSPSNKVTEKGKDVELRCDPISGHTALYWYRQSLGQGLEFLIYFQGNSAPDKSGLPSDRFSAERTGGSVSTLTIQRTQQEDSAVYLCASSRPTSGFHYSYNEQFFGPGTRLTVL.

The gene calls are TRBV28 and TRBJ2-3; D unclear. The germline V and J ends were trimmed by 3 bases and 1 base, with 8 bases remaining between them. Germline values: CDR1 MDHEN, CDR2 SYDVKM. The CDR3 loop spans 14 amino acids. The CDR3 coding sequence is TGTGCCAGCAGTTTGGAGACTCGCACAGATACGCAGTATTTT. This encodes CASSLETRTDTQYF.

This chain joins TRBV9 and TRBJ2-3, with D possibly TRBD2 on 6 matching bases. Germline CDR1 is SGDLS and CDR2 is YYNGEE. The CDR3 runs 15 residues. The germline V and J ends were trimmed by 6 bases and 1 base, with 15 bases remaining between them. The CDR3, as DNA: TGTGCCAGCAACACGCCGGGACTCGGCACAGATACGCAGTATTTT. Translation: CASNTPGLGTDTQYF.

The gene calls are TRBV9 and TRBJ2-7; 10 bases map to TRBD1. The CDR3 loop spans 15 amino acids. Germline assignment: CDR1 SGDLS and CDR2 YYNGEE. Trimming cost V 2 bases and J 2 bases; bases outside gene matches: 4. CDR3: CASSVEGTGAYEQYF. CDR3 coding DNA: TGTGCCAGCAGCGTTGAAGGGACAGGGGCCTACGAGCAGTACTTC.

The rearrangement joins TRBV19 to TRBJ1-6, with D unclear. Trimming took off 10 bases at V and 7 bases at J, with 11 bases between the two ends. Germline CDR1 LNHDA, CDR2 SQIVND (reference sequence). The CDR3 contains 12 residues. CDR3: CATRTGNSPLHF. The CDR3 coding sequence is TGTGCCACCCGAACGGGGAATTCACCCCTCCACTTT.

The rearrangement joins TRBV6-6 to TRBJ2-1, with TRBD2 matching 11 bases. Per the germline V gene, CDR1 is MNHNY and CDR2 is SVGAGI (reference sequence). V was pared by 6 bases and J by 7 bases, with 5 bases of the junction left unmatched. The CDR3 is made up of 14 amino acids. The CDR3 DNA sequence: TGTGCCAGCAGACCGACTAGCGGGGCTAATGAGCAGTTCTTC. This translates into CASRPTSGANEQFF.